A selection of T cell receptor beta chains follows, all from one sample in a study of T cell responses to AZD1222 COVID-19 vaccine. This table comes from immunoSEQ multiplex PCR, and its TCRdb copy is limited to in-frame clones, with some not included. Of more than 120,000 clones listed, under 90% are singletons. The sample here was peripheral blood, taken 28 days after the second AZD1222 dose. These receptors all stem from an adult who received the AZD1222 COVID-19 vaccine. The CDR3 runs from the conserved cysteine through the conserved F or W. Each record gives: CDR3 length, clone size, J gene, V gene, CDR3 protein. Clone size appears in some rows only: once, few, many, or a class for an expanded clone.

length: 11; size: .; J: TRBJ1-1; V: TRBV6-6; CDR3: CASMLNTEAFF
length: 14; size: once; J: TRBJ2-5; V: TRBV3-1/TRBV3-2; CDR3: CASSPGTPSLAQYF
length: 15; size: .; J: TRBJ2-7; V: TRBV4-1; CDR3: CASSTEGQGTYEQYF
length: 18; size: .; J: TRBJ1-1; V: TRBV7-3; CDR3: CASSLRGGTGNLNTEAFF
length: 13; size: .; J: TRBJ1-2; V: TRBV24-1; CDR3: CATRPDVRGGYTF
length: 16; size: .; J: TRBJ2-1; V: TRBV7-9; CDR3: CASSPPPGRGDNEQFF
length: 15; size: .; J: TRBJ1-3; V: TRBV15; CDR3: CATSRGGQAGNTIYF
length: 14; size: once; J: TRBJ2-2; V: TRBV11-2; CDR3: CASSLEINTGELFF
length: 13; size: .; J: TRBJ1-3; V: TRBV29-1; CDR3: CSVVGGAGNTIYF
length: 15; size: .; J: TRBJ1-1; V: TRBV5-1; CDR3: CASSLASREGTEAFF
length: 15; size: .; J: TRBJ1-6; V: TRBV5-4; CDR3: CASSLPEGGGSPLHF
length: 17; size: .; J: TRBJ2-1; V: TRBV5-1; CDR3: CASSLWRVGHVSNEQFF
length: 14; size: .; J: TRBJ2-6; V: TRBV4-1; CDR3: CASSQWEGANVLTF
length: 15; size: .; J: TRBJ1-4; V: TRBV6-5; CDR3: CASAQGPTIEGKLFF
length: 16; size: few; J: TRBJ1-6; V: TRBV13; CDR3: CASSLGLGQGRSPLHF
length: 14; size: .; J: TRBJ2-1; V: TRBV24-1; CDR3: CATSDPTARNEQFF
length: 15; size: .; J: TRBJ2-1; V: TRBV6-4; CDR3: CASSTGTGAYNEQFF
length: 12; size: .; J: TRBJ2-2; V: TRBV6-5; CDR3: CASSSVTGELFF
length: 14; size: few; J: TRBJ2-1; V: TRBV5-1; CDR3: CASSLQDSYNEQFF
length: 14; size: .; J: TRBJ2-1; V: TRBV7-9; CDR3: CASTHEVSYNEQFF
length: 15; size: .; J: TRBJ1-2; V: TRBV3-1/TRBV3-2; CDR3: CASSLRGQGGYGYTF
length: 14; size: .; J: TRBJ1-6; V: TRBV5-1; CDR3: CASSLAGYGSPLHF